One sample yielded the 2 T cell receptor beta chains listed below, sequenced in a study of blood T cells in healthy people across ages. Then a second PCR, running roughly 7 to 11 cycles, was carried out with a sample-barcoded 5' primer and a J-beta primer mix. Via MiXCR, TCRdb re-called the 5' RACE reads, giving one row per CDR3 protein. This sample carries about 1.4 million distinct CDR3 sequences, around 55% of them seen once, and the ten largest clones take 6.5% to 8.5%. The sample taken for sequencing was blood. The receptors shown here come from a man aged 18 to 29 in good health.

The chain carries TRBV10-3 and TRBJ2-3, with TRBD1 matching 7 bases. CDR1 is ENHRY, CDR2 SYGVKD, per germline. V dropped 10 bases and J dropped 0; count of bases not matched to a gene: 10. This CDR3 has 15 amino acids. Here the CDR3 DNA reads TGTGCCACGACTCCGGACAGGACTAGCACAGATACGCAGTATTTT. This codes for CATTPDRTSTDTQYF.

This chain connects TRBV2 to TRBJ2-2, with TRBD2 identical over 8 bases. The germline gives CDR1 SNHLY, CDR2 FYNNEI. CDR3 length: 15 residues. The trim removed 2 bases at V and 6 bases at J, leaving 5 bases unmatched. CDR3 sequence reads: CASSEPVAGSGELFF. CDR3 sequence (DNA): TGTGCCAGCAGTGAACCAGTAGCGGGATCCGGGGAGCTGTTTTTT.